These 11 T cell receptor beta chains were sequenced from one sample in a study of CD8 T cells in ankylosing spondylitis. MiXCR, run by TCRdb on the 5' RACE reads, gives a single entry per CDR3 protein. The profile shows about 340,000 distinct CDR3 sequences, roughly 15% of them singletons. The source material was blood, either unsorted or a sorted T cell fraction (not recorded which). These receptors were taken from a male donor with ankylosing spondylitis or in good health (not recorded which).

This clonotype was counted a few times. This chain joins TRBV12-3 or TRBV12-4 and TRBJ1-2, with TRBD1 as a possible D gene (5 bases). Trimming left V 1 base short and J 0 bases short, with 12 bases between. This CDR3 has 16 residues. The DNA for the CDR3 is TGTGCCAGCAGTTTAGTTACAGGAAACTCTAACTATGGCTACACCTTC. Amino acid sequence: CASSLVTGNSNYGYTF.

This clonotype came up a few times. The chain has TRBV5-1 and TRBJ1-6; D not resolved. CDR3 size: 13 residues. Trimming pared 0 bases from V and 8 bases from J, leaving 6 bases between. Germline CDR1 SGHRS, CDR2 YFSETQ. The CDR3 protein is CASSLVGDSPLHF. The DNA for the CDR3 is TGCGCCAGCAGCTTGGTCGGGGATTCACCCCTCCACTTT. Together with reference TRBV5-1 and TRBJ1-6, the CDR3 gives the full variable domain: KAGVTQTPRYLIKTRGQQVTLSCSPISGHRSVSWYQQTPGQGLQFLFEYFSETQRNKGNFPGRFSGRQFSNSRSEMNVSTLELGDSALYLCASSLVGDSPLHFGNGTRLTVT.

This clonotype was recorded a few times. This chain links TRBV4-2 with TRBJ2-3; no firm D call. CDR1 and CDR2 from the germline V gene are LGHNA and YNFKEQ. V was pared by 1 base and J by 2 bases, with 7 bases between. CDR3 length: 14 residues. In nucleotides, the CDR3 is TGTGCCAGCAGCCAAGGTCCGCTCACAGATACGCAGTATTTT. This encodes CASSQGPLTDTQYF.

This clonotype was seen at least ten times. V is TRBV13 and J is TRBJ2-7; D is uncertain. V was trimmed by 3 bases and J by 7 bases, leaving 7 bases between them. The CDR3 totals 11 residues. Germline V lookup: CDR1 PRHDT, CDR2 FYEKMQ (reference sequence). The CDR3 region has the DNA TGTGCCAGCAGCTTCCGGCGGGAGCAGTACTTC. Encoded protein: CASSFRREQYF.

The sample holds a few counts of this clonotype. This sequence joins TRBV3-1 and TRBJ2-2; 9 bases are a match to TRBD2. The length of the CDR3 is 15 residues. Germline CDR1 is LGHDT and CDR2 is YNNKEL (reference sequence). V shed 4 bases, J shed 4 bases, and the junction held 4 bases outside the gene matches. The CDR3 spells CASSPAGGITGELFF. For the CDR3, the DNA is TGTGCCAGCAGCCCAGCGGGGGGCATCACCGGGGAGCTGTTTTTT.

The chain joins TRBV20-1 to TRBJ1-1, with 8 bases matching TRBD1. The germline gives CDR1 DFQATT, CDR2 SNEGSKA (reference sequence). With 5 bases clipped from V and 1 base from J, the junction kept 6 bases outside the gene matches. CDR3 length: 14 residues. This CDR3 is CSAPDRAANTEAFF. For the CDR3, the DNA is TGCAGTGCTCCGGACAGGGCTGCGAACACTGAAGCTTTCTTT.

Only a few counts were recorded for this clonotype. V is TRBV30 and J is TRBJ2-6; no clear D. The germline CDR1 and CDR2 sequences are GTSNPN and SVGIG (reference sequence). Deletions cut 5 bases from V and 0 bases from J, with 17 bases between. The CDR3 is made up of 17 amino acids. The CDR3 DNA is TGTGCCTGGGGGATCCGCCGGCAGCTCTCTGGGGCCAACGTCCTGACTTTC. Translating gives CAWGIRRQLSGANVLTF.

Ten or more counts support this clonotype. The CDR3 region has the DNA TGCAGCGCCTCTAGAGGCACCGGGGAGCTGTTTTTT. It encodes CSASRGTGELFF. V is TRBV29-1 and J is TRBJ2-2, with D hard to call. CDR3 length: 12 amino acids. CDR1 and CDR2 (germline): SQVTM, ANQGSEA. V lost 7 bases, J lost 4 bases, and 10 bases lay in between.

This clonotype was picked up a small number of times. The chain joins TRBV11-2 to TRBJ1-2; D may be TRBD1 (6 bases). Per germline, CDR1 SGHAT and CDR2 FQNNGV. The CDR3 runs 15 residues. The germline V and J ends were trimmed by 5 bases and 2 bases, with 15 bases remaining between them. The CDR3 here is CASSNPRGGNYGYTF. For the CDR3, the DNA is TGTGCCAGCAGCAACCCCCGGGGGGGCAACTATGGCTACACCTTC.

The chain uses TRBV7-9 and TRBJ2-1; 11 bases line up with TRBD2. The CDR3 contains 15 residues. The germline gives CDR1 SEHNR, CDR2 FQNEAQ (reference sequence). The V gene end was trimmed by 3 bases and the J gene end by 9 bases; junction bases not matched to a gene: 7. The CDR3 is CASSFQGLAAGEQFF. DNA for the CDR3: TGTGCCAGCAGCTTTCAGGGACTAGCGGCGGGTGAGCAGTTCTTC.

The chain carries TRBV5-1 and TRBJ2-2; TRBD1 matches 11 bases. In germline, CDR1 is SGHRS, CDR2 YFSETQ. The CDR3 is 18 amino acids. V shed 1 base, J shed 1 base, and the junction held 6 bases outside the gene matches. CDR3 in DNA: TGCGCCAGCAGCTTGATCTCTGGGACAGGGGGGAACACCGGGGAGCTGTTTTTT. Its protein is CASSLISGTGGNTGELFF.